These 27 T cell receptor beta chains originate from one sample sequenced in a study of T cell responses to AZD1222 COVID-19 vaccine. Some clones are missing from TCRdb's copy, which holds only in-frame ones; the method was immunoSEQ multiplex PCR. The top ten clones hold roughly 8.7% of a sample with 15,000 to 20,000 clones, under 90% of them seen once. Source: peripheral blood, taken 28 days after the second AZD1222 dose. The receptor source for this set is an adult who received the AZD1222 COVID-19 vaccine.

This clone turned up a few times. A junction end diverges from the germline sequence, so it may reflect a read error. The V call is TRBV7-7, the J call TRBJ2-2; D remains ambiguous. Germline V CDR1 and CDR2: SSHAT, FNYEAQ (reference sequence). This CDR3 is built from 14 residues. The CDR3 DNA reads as TGTGCTAGCAGCCCCGGACGGGTCCGGGGGGAGCTGTTTTTT. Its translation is CASSPGRVRGELFF.

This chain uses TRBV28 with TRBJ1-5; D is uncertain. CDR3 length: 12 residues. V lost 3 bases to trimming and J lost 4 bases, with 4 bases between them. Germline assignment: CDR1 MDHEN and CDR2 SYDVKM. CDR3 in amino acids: CASSLGNQPQHF. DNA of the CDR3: TGTGCCAGCAGTTTGGGGAATCAGCCCCAGCATTTT.

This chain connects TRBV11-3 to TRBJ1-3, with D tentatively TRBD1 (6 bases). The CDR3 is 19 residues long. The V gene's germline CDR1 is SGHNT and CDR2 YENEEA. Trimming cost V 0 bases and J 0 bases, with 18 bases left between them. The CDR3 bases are TGTGCCAGCAGCTTAGACTCCAGTCATGAGGGGGACTCTGGAAACACCATATATTTT. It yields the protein CASSLDSSHEGDSGNTIYF.

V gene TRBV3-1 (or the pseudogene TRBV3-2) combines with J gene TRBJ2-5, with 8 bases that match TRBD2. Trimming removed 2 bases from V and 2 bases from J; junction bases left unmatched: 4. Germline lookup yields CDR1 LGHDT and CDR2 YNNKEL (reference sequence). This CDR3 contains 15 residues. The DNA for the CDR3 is TGTGCCAGCAGCCAACAGCGGGGGCCTCAAGAGACCCAGTACTTC. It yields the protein CASSQQRGPQETQYF.

The DNA for the CDR3 is TGTGCCAGCTCACCGTTTTCAGAGACCCAGTACTTC. This codes for CASSPFSETQYF. The chain is built from TRBV18 and TRBJ2-5; D unclear. The CDR3 extends over 12 amino acids. CDR1 and CDR2 (germline): KGHSH, LQKENI. V lost 3 bases and J 4 bases, leaving 6 bases between the germline ends.

The CDR3 reads CASSLQSEAADTQYF. The DNA for the CDR3 is TGTGCCAGCAGCCTACAGTCGGAAGCCGCAGATACGCAGTATTTT. The J gene is TRBJ2-3, the V gene TRBV7-2, with D unresolved. From germline, CDR1 is SGHTA and CDR2 FQGNSA. The CDR3 spans 15 residues. V shed 5 bases and J shed 4 bases, with 16 bases lying between them.

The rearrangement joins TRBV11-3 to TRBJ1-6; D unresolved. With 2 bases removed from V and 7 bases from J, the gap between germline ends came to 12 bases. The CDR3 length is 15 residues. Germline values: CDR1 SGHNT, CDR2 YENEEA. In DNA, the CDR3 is TGTGCCAGCAGCTTAACCCACAGCAAAAATTCACCCCTCCACTTT. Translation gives CASSLTHSKNSPLHF.

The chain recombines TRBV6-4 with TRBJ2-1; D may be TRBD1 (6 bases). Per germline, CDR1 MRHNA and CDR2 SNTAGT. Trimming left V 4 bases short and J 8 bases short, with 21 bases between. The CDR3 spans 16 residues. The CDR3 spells CASSVRGTGSLDEQFF. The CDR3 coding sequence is TGTGCCAGCAGTGTTAGGGGTACAGGGTCTCTCGATGAGCAGTTCTTC.

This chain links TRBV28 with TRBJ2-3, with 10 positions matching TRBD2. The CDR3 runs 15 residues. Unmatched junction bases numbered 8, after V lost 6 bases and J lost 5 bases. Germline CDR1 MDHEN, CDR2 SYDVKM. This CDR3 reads CASSLAGGPGDTQYF. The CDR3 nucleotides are TGTGCCAGCAGCTTAGCGGGGGGCCCCGGAGATACGCAGTATTTT.

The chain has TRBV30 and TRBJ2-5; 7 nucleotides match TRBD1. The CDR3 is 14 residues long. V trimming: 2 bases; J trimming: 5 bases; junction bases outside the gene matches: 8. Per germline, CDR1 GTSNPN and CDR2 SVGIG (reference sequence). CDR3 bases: TGTGCCTGGAGTCGACGACAGGGCGGGGAGACCCAGTACTTC. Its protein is CAWSRRQGGETQYF.

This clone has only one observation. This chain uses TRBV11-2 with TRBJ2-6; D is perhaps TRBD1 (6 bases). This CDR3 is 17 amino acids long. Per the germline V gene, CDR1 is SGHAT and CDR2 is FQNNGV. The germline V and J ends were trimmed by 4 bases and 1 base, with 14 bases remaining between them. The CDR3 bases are TGTGCCAGCAGCTCTTTACGCAGGGGTTCTGGGGCCAACGTCCTGACTTTC. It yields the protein CASSSLRRGSGANVLTF.

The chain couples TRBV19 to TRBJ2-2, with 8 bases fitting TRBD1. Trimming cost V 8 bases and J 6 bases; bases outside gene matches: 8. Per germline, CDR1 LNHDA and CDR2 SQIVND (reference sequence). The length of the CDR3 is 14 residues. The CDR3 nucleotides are TGTGCCAGTTGGACAGGGTCGACTGCCGGGGAGCTGTTTTTT. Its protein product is CASWTGSTAGELFF.

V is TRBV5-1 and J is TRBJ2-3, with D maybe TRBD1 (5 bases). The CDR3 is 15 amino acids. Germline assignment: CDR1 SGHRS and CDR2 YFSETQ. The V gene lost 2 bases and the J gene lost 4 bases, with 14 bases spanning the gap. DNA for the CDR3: TGCGCCAGCAGCTTAGGCCAGGGCAAGTCAGATACGCAGTATTTT. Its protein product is CASSLGQGKSDTQYF.

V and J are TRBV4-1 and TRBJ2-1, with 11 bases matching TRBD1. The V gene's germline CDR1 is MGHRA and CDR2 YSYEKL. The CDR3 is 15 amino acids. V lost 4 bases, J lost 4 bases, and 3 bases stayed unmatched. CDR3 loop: CASSPGQGAYNEQFF. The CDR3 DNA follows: TGCGCCAGCAGCCCTGGACAGGGGGCATACAATGAGCAGTTCTTC.

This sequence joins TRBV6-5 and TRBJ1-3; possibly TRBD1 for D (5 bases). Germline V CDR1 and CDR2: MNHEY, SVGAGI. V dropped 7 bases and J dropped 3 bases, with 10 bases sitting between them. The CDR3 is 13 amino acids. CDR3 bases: TGTGCCAGCATAAAAGACAGTGGAAACACCATATATTTT. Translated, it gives CASIKDSGNTIYF.

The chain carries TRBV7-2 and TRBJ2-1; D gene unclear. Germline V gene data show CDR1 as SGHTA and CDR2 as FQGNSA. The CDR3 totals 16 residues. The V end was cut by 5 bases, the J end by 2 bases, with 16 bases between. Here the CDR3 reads CASSNRGVSPYNEQFF. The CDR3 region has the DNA TGTGCCAGCAGCAACCGAGGAGTTAGCCCCTACAATGAGCAGTTCTTC.

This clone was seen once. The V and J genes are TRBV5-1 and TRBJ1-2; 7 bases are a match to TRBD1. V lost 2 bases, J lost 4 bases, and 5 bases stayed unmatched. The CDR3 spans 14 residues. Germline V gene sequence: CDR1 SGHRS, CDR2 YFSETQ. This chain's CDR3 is CASSFGTDRYGYTF. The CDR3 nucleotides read TGCGCCAGCAGCTTCGGGACAGACCGCTATGGCTACACCTTC.

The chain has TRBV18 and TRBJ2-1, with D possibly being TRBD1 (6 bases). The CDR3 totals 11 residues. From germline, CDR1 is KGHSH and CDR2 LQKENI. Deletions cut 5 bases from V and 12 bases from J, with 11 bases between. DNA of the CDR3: TGTGCCAGCTCATCTGAAGGGGGGCAGTTCTTC. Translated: CASSSEGGQFF.

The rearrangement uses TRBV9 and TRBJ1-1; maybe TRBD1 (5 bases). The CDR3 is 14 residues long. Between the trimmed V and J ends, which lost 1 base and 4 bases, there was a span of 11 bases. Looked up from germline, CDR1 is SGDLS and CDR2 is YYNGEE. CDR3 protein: CASSVNTRGTEAFF. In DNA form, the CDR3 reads TGTGCCAGCAGCGTAAACACTAGGGGCACTGAAGCTTTCTTT.

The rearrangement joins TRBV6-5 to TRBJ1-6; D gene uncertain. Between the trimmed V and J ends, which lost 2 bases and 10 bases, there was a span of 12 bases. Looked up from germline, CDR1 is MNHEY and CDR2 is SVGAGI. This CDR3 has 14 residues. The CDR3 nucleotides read TGTGCCAGCAGTTACGCCCCCCGGACCTCACCCCTCCACTTT. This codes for CASSYAPRTSPLHF.

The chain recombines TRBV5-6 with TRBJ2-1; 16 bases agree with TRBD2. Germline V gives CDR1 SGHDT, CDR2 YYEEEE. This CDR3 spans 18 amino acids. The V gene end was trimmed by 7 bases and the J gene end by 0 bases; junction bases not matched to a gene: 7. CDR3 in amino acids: CASFRGLAGGFSYNEQFF. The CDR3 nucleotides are TGTGCCAGCTTCCGGGGACTAGCGGGAGGGTTCTCCTACAATGAGCAGTTCTTC.

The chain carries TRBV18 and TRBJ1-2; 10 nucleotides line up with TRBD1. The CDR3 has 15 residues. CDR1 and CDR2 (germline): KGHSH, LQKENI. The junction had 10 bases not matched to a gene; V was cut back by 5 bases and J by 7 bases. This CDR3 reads CASSSGQGQQSGYTF. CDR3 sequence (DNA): TGTGCCAGCTCATCGGGACAGGGGCAACAAAGTGGCTACACCTTC.

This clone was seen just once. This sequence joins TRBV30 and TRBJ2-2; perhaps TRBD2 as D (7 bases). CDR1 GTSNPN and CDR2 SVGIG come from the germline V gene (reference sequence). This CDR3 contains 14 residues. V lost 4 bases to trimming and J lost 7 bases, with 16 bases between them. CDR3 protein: CAWITGGAIGELFF. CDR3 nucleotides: TGTGCCTGGATTACTGGGGGGGCAATCGGGGAGCTGTTTTTT. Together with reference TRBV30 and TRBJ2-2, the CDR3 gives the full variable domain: SQTIHQWPATLVQPVGSPLSLECTVEGTSNPNLYWYRQAAGRGLQLLFYSVGIGQISSEVPQNLSASRPQDRQFILSSKKLLLSDSGFYLCAWITGGAIGELFFGEGSRLTVL.

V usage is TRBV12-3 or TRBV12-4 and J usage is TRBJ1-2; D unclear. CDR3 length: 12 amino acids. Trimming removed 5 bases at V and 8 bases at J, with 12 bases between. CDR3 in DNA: TGTGCCAGCAGTCCGGGAGTAGGGGGCTACACCTTC. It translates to CASSPGVGGYTF.

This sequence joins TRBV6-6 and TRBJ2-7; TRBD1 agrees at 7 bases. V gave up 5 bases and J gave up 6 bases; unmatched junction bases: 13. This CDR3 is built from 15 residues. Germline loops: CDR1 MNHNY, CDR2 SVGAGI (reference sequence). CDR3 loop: CASSQDRVAYGEQYV. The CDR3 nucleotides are TGTGCCAGCAGTCAAGACAGGGTGGCCTATGGCGAGCAGTACGTC.

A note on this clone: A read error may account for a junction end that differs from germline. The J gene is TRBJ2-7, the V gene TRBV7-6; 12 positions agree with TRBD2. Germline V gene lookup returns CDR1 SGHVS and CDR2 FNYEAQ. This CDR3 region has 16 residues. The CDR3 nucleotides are TGTGCCAGCAGCCTAGCGGGAGGGCCTGTTACGGGCGAGCAGTACTTC. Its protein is CASSLAGGPVTGEQYF.

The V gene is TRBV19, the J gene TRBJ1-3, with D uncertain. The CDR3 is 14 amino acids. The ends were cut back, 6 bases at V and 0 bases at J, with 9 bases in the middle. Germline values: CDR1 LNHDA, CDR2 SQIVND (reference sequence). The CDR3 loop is CASRWGSSGNTIYF. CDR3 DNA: TGTGCCAGTAGATGGGGAAGCTCTGGAAACACCATATATTTT.